A selection of T cell receptor beta chains follows, all from one sample in a study of beta chain features in type 1 diabetes. Assay used: immunoSEQ multiplex PCR; TCRdb lists only in-frame clones, some missing. Of 350,000 to 450,000 clones listed, roughly an eighth are singletons. Sequences were obtained from naive CD4+ T cells from blood. The receptors were sampled from a woman between 18 and 29 years old with type 1 diabetes. Both conserved end residues are part of each CDR3. The D gene is left open where the match is weak. A clone size is listed for some rows: how often the clone was seen (once, few, many), or a class if it is expanded.

clone_size	v_call	d_call	j_call	cdr3_nt	cdr3_aa
few	TRBV7-2	-	TRBJ1-4	TGTGCCAGCAGCGTTTACCGGGACCCCCAAGGGGGTAATGGTGAAAAACTGTTTTTT	CASSVYRDPQGGNGEKLFF
few	TRBV7-2	TRBD2	TRBJ2-7	TGTGCCAGCAGCTTCGGGGGGGCTGTCTACGAGCAGTACTTC	CASSFGGAVYEQYF
few	TRBV27	-	TRBJ2-1	TGTGCCAGCACGGGTCGGACAGCCGATTACTACAATGAGCAGTTCTTC	CASTGRTADYYNEQFF
few	TRBV11-2	-	TRBJ2-4	TGTGCCAGCAGCTTGGGTGGAGTCATTCAGTACTTC	CASSLGGVIQYF
few	TRBV7-3	-	TRBJ2-1	TGTGCCAGCAGCCTGGGCCTGTTGAATGAGCAGTTCTTC	CASSLGLLNEQFF
few	TRBV19	TRBD1	TRBJ2-7	TGTGCCAGTAGCATCGGCGGGACAGGAGCCTACGAGCAGTACTTC	CASSIGGTGAYEQYF
few	TRBV25-1	-	TRBJ2-1	TGTGCCAGCAGCTCTACGGCGGGTGAGCAGTTCTTC	CASSSTAGEQFF
few	TRBV5-1	-	TRBJ1-1	TGCGCCAGCAGGATAACCGGGAATGAAGCTTTCTTT	CASRITGNEAFF
few	TRBV9	-	TRBJ1-1	TGTGCCAGCAGCGTAGAAGGGGGAGCTGAAGCTTTCTTT	CASSVEGGAEAFF
-	TRBV11-2	TRBD1	TRBJ1-1	TGTGCCAGCAGCCAAGGACAGGGAGGGAACACTGAAGCTTTCTTT	CASSQGQGGNTEAFF
-	TRBV5-1	TRBD1	TRBJ1-1	TGCGCCAGCAGCTATGGACAGGGCACTGAAGCTTTCTTT	CASSYGQGTEAFF
few	TRBV19	TRBD1	TRBJ1-2	TGTGCCAGTAGTCTGCGCCGGGACAGGGGTGGCTACACCTTC	CASSLRRDRGGYTF
few	TRBV6-5	-	TRBJ2-5	TGTGCCAGCAGTTACTCGCGTCGTGAGACCCAGTACTTC	CASSYSRRETQYF
-	TRBV5-4	TRBD2	TRBJ2-3	TGTGCCAGCAGCTCGGGACTAGCGGGCGATACGCAGTATTTT	CASSSGLAGDTQYF
few	TRBV19	-	TRBJ2-5	TGTGCCAGTAGTACCCTTTTGGCCAGCGGTGAGACCCAGTACTTC	CASSTLLASGETQYF
few	TRBV27	TRBD2	TRBJ2-3	TGTGCCAGCAGCTGGGGCGGGGGGGGAGATACGCAGTATTTT	CASSWGGGGDTQYF